This TCR beta chain was recorded in a study of OX40 agonist ivuxolimab in advanced cancers. Using immunoSEQ multiplex PCR, the repertoire was profiled, and TCRdb retains in-frame clones only, with some absent. The table includes about 80,000 clones, less than 90% detected once. Germline CDR1 and CDR2: LNHNV and YYDKDF (reference sequence). The CDR3 runs to 14 residues. V was cut by 5 bases and J by 5 bases, with 12 bases left in between. The sequence was collected from an adult with an advanced solid tumor such as melanoma, head and neck, liver or kidney cancer. This material consisted of CD4+ or CD8+ T cells sorted from blood, taken in a trial of the OX40 agonist ivuxolimab. The chain carries TRBV15 and TRBJ1-4, with no clear D. This CDR3 reads CATSATRGNEKLFF. For the CDR3, the DNA is TGTGCCACCAGCGCTACGCGGGGAAATGAAAAACTGTTTTTT.